A single sample gave rise to the 13 T cell receptor beta chains below, sequenced in a study of radiation and T cells in renal cell carcinoma. Clones were read by immunoSEQ multiplex PCR, and TCRdb kept only the in-frame ones, dropping some. This sample carries about 130,000 clones, more than 75% of them seen once, and the ten largest clones take about 5.6%. Time point in this sample: blood 2 weeks post-SBRT. Stated treatment: 15 Gy SBRT to primary tumor, nephrectomy 4 weeks later. The source was blood, collected from a patient whose treatment included radiotherapy and nephrectomy. All receptors derive from a woman aged 70-85 years with renal cell carcinoma.

The rearrangement uses TRBV7-9 and TRBJ2-7, with TRBD1 identical over 7 bases. Germline V gives CDR1 SEHNR, CDR2 FQNEAQ (reference sequence). This CDR3 comprises 14 residues. V shed 5 bases and J 0 bases; nucleotides not matched to a gene: 4. CDR3 coding DNA: TGTGCCAGCAGCGGCAGGGGGAGCTCCTACGAGCAGTACTTC. Its protein is CASSGRGSSYEQYF.

The V gene is TRBV9, the J gene TRBJ1-1, with 7 bases matching TRBD1. CDR3 length: 15 amino acids. Unmatched junction bases numbered 4, after V lost 0 bases and J lost 2 bases. In germline, CDR1 is SGDLS, CDR2 YYNGEE. This CDR3 reads CASSVVDRVNTEAFF. In nucleotides, the CDR3 is TGTGCCAGCAGCGTAGTTGACAGGGTAAACACTGAAGCTTTCTTT.

The rearrangement uses TRBV28 and TRBJ1-3, with D hard to call. The ends were cut back, 2 bases at V and 0 bases at J, with 2 bases in the middle. CDR3 length equals 13 residues. Germline lookup yields CDR1 MDHEN and CDR2 SYDVKM. Written as DNA, the CDR3 is TGTGCCAGCAGTTTACTCTCTGGAAACACCATATATTTT. Encoded protein: CASSLLSGNTIYF.

V gene TRBV19 combines with J gene TRBJ1-2; the match to TRBD1 covers 7 bases. The germline gives CDR1 LNHDA, CDR2 SQIVND (reference sequence). V shed 6 bases and J 0 bases; nucleotides not matched to a gene: 4. The CDR3 is made up of 14 amino acids. Here the CDR3 reads CASRQGPANYGYTF. The CDR3 DNA reads TGTGCCAGTAGACAGGGGCCCGCTAACTATGGCTACACCTTC. The variable domain in full, completed from reference TRBV19 and TRBJ1-2, reads DGGITQSPKYLFRKEGQNVTLSCEQNLNHDAMYWYRQDPGQGLRLIYYSQIVNDFQKGDIAEGYSVSREKKESFPLTVTSAQKNPTAFYLCASRQGPANYGYTFGSGTRLTVV.

This chain uses TRBV9 with TRBJ1-1, with a tentative D call TRBD1 (5 bases). The CDR3 extends over 15 amino acids. Germline CDR1 SGDLS, CDR2 YYNGEE. Trimming stripped 0 bases from V and 3 bases from J, with 12 bases between. This CDR3 is CASSVDGGFDTEAFF. The DNA of the CDR3 is TGTGCCAGCAGCGTAGATGGGGGGTTCGACACTGAAGCTTTCTTT.

The chain uses TRBV27 and TRBJ2-2; D possibly corresponds to TRBD1 (7 bases). CDR1 and CDR2 (germline): MNHEY, SMNVEV (reference sequence). There are 13 residues in the CDR3. V gave up 3 bases and J gave up 7 bases, with 9 bases separating them. The CDR3 region is CASSFRGDGELFF. The CDR3 DNA sequence: TGTGCCAGCAGTTTCAGGGGGGACGGGGAGCTGTTTTTT.

The gene calls are TRBV18 and TRBJ1-4; no clear D. Germline assignment: CDR1 KGHSH and CDR2 LQKENI. The CDR3 loop spans 12 amino acids. Trimming removed 0 bases at V and 11 bases at J, with 7 bases between. CDR3 protein: CASSPPVGKLFF. DNA for the CDR3: TGTGCCAGCTCACCACCGGTTGGGAAACTGTTTTTT.

J is TRBJ2-1 and V is TRBV6-7, with 9 nucleotides matching TRBD2. TRBV6-7 counts as an open reading frame of uncertain function. CDR3 length: 15 residues. With 0 bases clipped from V and 8 bases from J, the junction kept 5 bases outside the gene matches. The CDR3 sequence is CASSYSAGGSHEQFF. The CDR3 nucleotides are TGTGCCAGCAGTTACTCTGCGGGGGGGTCCCATGAGCAGTTCTTC.

The V call is TRBV27, the J call TRBJ1-5; possible D gene TRBD1, 6 bases. Trimming took off 8 bases at V and 6 bases at J, with 20 bases between the two ends. Germline lookup yields CDR1 MNHEY and CDR2 SMNVEV (reference sequence). This CDR3 has 15 residues. The CDR3, as DNA: TGTGCCAGCGGTACTTGGGGGCAGGGCGGTCAGCCCCAGCATTTT. This sequence encodes CASGTWGQGGQPQHF.

V gene TRBV5-6 combines with J gene TRBJ1-2; TRBD1 matches at 7 bases. Trimming removed 4 bases from V and 2 bases from J; junction bases left unmatched: 5. This CDR3 comprises 14 residues. The germline CDR1 and CDR2 sequences are SGHDT and YYEEEE. The CDR3: CASSRGQQNYGYTF. CDR3 in DNA: TGTGCCAGCAGCAGGGGACAGCAGAACTATGGCTACACCTTC. The full variable domain, its missing parts supplied by reference TRBV5-6 and TRBJ1-2, is DAGVTQSPTHLIKTRGQQVTLRCSPKSGHDTVSWYQQALGQGPQFIFQYYEEEERQRGNFPDRFSGHQFPNYSSELNVNALLLGDSALYLCASSRGQQNYGYTFGSGTRLTVV.

This clone was detected only a few times. The chain has TRBV4-2 and TRBJ2-3; unclear D gene. CDR3 size: 15 residues. V lost 0 bases and J 5 bases, leaving 12 bases between the germline ends. Germline-derived CDR1 and CDR2 are LGHNA and YNFKEQ. The chain's CDR3 is CASSQDMPSRDTQYF. The CDR3 DNA follows: TGTGCCAGCAGCCAAGATATGCCTAGTAGAGATACGCAGTATTTT.

V is TRBV27 and J is TRBJ2-6; 7 nucleotides line up with TRBD1. The CDR3 has 18 amino acids. From germline, CDR1 is MNHEY and CDR2 SMNVEV (reference sequence). The trim removed 2 bases at V and 2 bases at J, leaving 9 bases unmatched. CDR3 nucleotides: TGTGCCAGCAGTTTAACTCCTTCGACAGGGCCTGGGGCCAACGTCCTGACTTTC. This gives the protein CASSLTPSTGPGANVLTF. Variable domain in full (rest from reference TRBV27 and TRBJ2-6): EAQVTQNPRYLITVTGKKLTVTCSQNMNHEYMSWYRQDPGLGLRQIYYSMNVEVTDKGDVPEGYKVSRKEKRNFPLILESPSPNQTSLYFCASSLTPSTGPGANVLTFGAGSRLTVL.

V and J are TRBV28 and TRBJ1-2; 9 bases are shared with TRBD1. The V gene end was trimmed by 7 bases and the J gene end by 4 bases; junction bases not matched to a gene: 4. Germline CDR1 reads MDHEN; CDR2 reads SYDVKM. This CDR3 region has 13 residues. Here the CDR3 reads CASTLTGGYGYTF. In DNA, the CDR3 is TGTGCCAGCACCCTGACAGGGGGCTATGGCTACACCTTC.